There are a few counts of the clone carrying this TCR beta chain. The ends were cut back, 3 bases at V and 10 bases at J, with 16 bases in the middle. The CDR3 is 15 amino acids. The germline gives CDR1 LNHDA, CDR2 SQIVND (reference sequence). The record originates from a study of CD8+CD57+ T cells in acquired aplastic anemia. Researchers used genomic DNA as the template to profile TCR beta VDJ and CDR3. TCRdb re-called the reads through MiXCR, storing one row per CDR3 protein. Of 400,000 to 450,000 distinct CDR3 sequences in the sample, roughly 68% were seen once. What was sequenced was sorted CD4+, CD8+, or CD8+CD57+ T cells (not recorded which) from PBMCs. The source is a human donor in good health, serving as a control. The chain has TRBV19 and TRBJ1-6; tentatively, D is TRBD1 (6 bases). DNA for the CDR3: TGTGCCAGTAGTATGACAGGACCATTAGACTCACCCCTCCACTTT. Translating gives CASSMTGPLDSPLHF.